One sample yielded the 27 T cell receptor beta chains listed below, sequenced in a study of blood T cell repertoires in COVID-19 (dated by TCRdb to about 2020). Receptor amplification or capture employed the immunoSEQ multiplex PCR assay. TCRdb's version of the immuneACCESS table is confined to in-frame rearrangements and falls short of the full clone set. An unresolved V gene accounts for under half of the shortfall where checked; the remainder is of unknown origin. This sample is represented by 60,000 to 75,000 clones; around three quarters of them were singletons. In total, the top ten clones hold 26% of the sample. What was sequenced was peripheral blood. These receptors were taken from a man between 60 and 75 years old with active or convalescent COVID-19.

The chain uses TRBV30 and TRBJ1-1; D is unresolved. The CDR3 has 14 amino acids. Trimming took off 5 bases at V and 3 bases at J, with 16 bases between the two ends. Per the germline V gene, CDR1 is GTSNPN and CDR2 is SVGIG (reference sequence). The CDR3, as DNA: TGTGCCTGGGGCCCAGGCGTTTTGTACACTGAAGCTTTCTTT. Residues: CAWGPGVLYTEAFF.

CDR3 nucleotides: TGCGCCAGCAGCCAAGTTAGCACAGGGGATACGCAGTATTTT. Residues: CASSQVSTGDTQYF. The chain couples TRBV4-3 to TRBJ2-3; D is perhaps TRBD1 (6 bases). CDR3 size: 14 residues. V lost 1 base to trimming and J lost 6 bases, with 11 bases between them. Germline V gives CDR1 LGHNA, CDR2 YSLEER.

This chain connects TRBV4-3 to TRBJ1-1, with 7 bases matching TRBD1. The germline V gene encodes CDR1 LGHNA and CDR2 YSLEER. The CDR3 has 13 amino acids. V dropped 0 bases and J dropped 9; count of bases not matched to a gene: 4. The CDR3 nucleotides read TGCGCCAGCAGCCAAGATAGGGGACAGCAAGCTTTCTTT. It codes for CASSQDRGQQAFF.

The chain has TRBV19 and TRBJ1-5, with 8 positions matching TRBD1. Germline CDR1 LNHDA, CDR2 SQIVND (reference sequence). CDR3 length equals 18 residues. J lost 0 bases, V lost 3 bases, and 10 bases had no gene match. The CDR3 DNA is TGTGCCAGTAGTATTTACAGGGGGTACGGTTTTAGCAATCAGCCCCAGCATTTT. Encoded protein: CASSIYRGYGFSNQPQHF.

The rearrangement joins TRBV5-8 to TRBJ2-3, with D possibly matching TRBD1 (5 bases). The CDR3 is made up of 14 amino acids. Germline V gene data show CDR1 as SGHTS and CDR2 as YDEGEE. V was clipped by 0 bases and J by 0 bases, with 5 bases between them. Written as DNA, the CDR3 is TGTGCCAGCAGCTTGGGACAGAGCACAGATACGCAGTATTTT. It translates to CASSLGQSTDTQYF.

This clone was seen once. This CDR3 is CASSLPGGGPYEQYF. For the CDR3, the DNA is TGTGCCAGCAGCTTGCCGGGGGGAGGTCCTTACGAGCAGTACTTC. The chain couples TRBV7-3 to TRBJ2-7; TRBD2 matches at 7 bases. This CDR3 spans 15 amino acids. Trimming at V came to 3 bases and at J to 4 bases, leaving 9 bases not matched to a gene. Per germline, CDR1 SGHTA and CDR2 FQGTGA.

A few counts support this clone. The chain links TRBV4-1 to TRBJ2-2; D gene unclear. V lost 4 bases to trimming and J lost 5 bases, with 14 bases between them. Germline CDR1 MGHRA, CDR2 YSYEKL. This CDR3 comprises 15 residues. The CDR3 nucleotides read TGCGCCAGCAGCCCACAGCAGGCAGGAACCGGGGAGCTGTTTTTT. Protein sequence: CASSPQQAGTGELFF.

The chain is built from TRBV29-1 and TRBJ2-7; 7 bases match TRBD1. The junction had 15 bases not matched to a gene; V was cut back by 4 bases and J by 9 bases. Germline V CDR1 and CDR2: SQVTM, ANQGSEA. The CDR3 totals 14 residues. The CDR3 sequence: CSVVPGQNPLGQYF. CDR3 coding DNA: TGCAGCGTTGTACCGGGACAGAATCCCTTAGGGCAGTACTTC.

The rearrangement uses TRBV19 and TRBJ2-1, with TRBD1 identical over 12 bases. V lost 6 bases and J lost 4; bases outside the gene matches: 7. The CDR3 spans 16 residues. In germline, CDR1 is LNHDA, CDR2 SQIVND (reference sequence). In DNA, the CDR3 is TGTGCCAGTAGCATCGGGACAGGGGGCGGGTACAATGAGCAGTTCTTC. Translation: CASSIGTGGGYNEQFF.

Concerning this clone itself: This specimen includes other DNA sequences encoding the same CDR3. The chain recombines TRBV18 with TRBJ1-5, with D possibly matching TRBD1 (6 bases). The CDR3 runs 14 residues. Germline V gene data show CDR1 as KGHSH and CDR2 as LQKENI. Trimming pared 4 bases from V and 5 bases from J, leaving 12 bases between. CDR3 protein: CASSQGQGHQPQHF. DNA for the CDR3: TGTGCCAGCTCACAAGGTCAGGGGCATCAGCCCCAGCATTTT.

The V gene is TRBV20-1, the J gene TRBJ2-1; possible D gene TRBD1, 5 bases. The CDR3 has 14 amino acids. CDR1 is DFQATT, CDR2 SNEGSKA, per germline (reference sequence). V was trimmed by 3 bases and J by 4 bases, leaving 13 bases between them. CDR3 sequence reads: CSASIQVTYNEQFF. In DNA form, the CDR3 reads TGCAGTGCTAGTATACAGGTAACTTACAATGAGCAGTTCTTC.

The chain links TRBV28 to TRBJ1-1; tentative D call: TRBD1 (5 bases). In germline, CDR1 is MDHEN, CDR2 SYDVKM. This CDR3 has 14 residues. The V end was cut by 6 bases, the J end by 0 bases, with 11 bases between. The CDR3 bases are TGTGCCAGCAGCCTGACGGACATGAACACTGAAGCTTTCTTT. It specifies CASSLTDMNTEAFF.

This chain connects TRBV7-2 to TRBJ2-5, with D possibly matching TRBD2 (7 bases). V lost 5 bases and J 6 bases, leaving 16 bases between the germline ends. Germline V gene sequence: CDR1 SGHTA, CDR2 FQGNSA. This CDR3 is 14 amino acids long. CDR3 nucleotides: TGTGCCAGCAGCCCCGTCTGGGGGGGCAAGACCCAGTACTTC. Translation: CASSPVWGGKTQYF.

This chain links TRBV28 with TRBJ2-5; a possible D gene is TRBD1 (6 bases). Trimming left V 5 bases short and J 4 bases short, with 11 bases between. This CDR3 is 13 amino acids long. Per germline, CDR1 MDHEN and CDR2 SYDVKM. The CDR3 region has the DNA TGTGCCAGCAGTCCTCAGGGGTTAGAGACCCAGTACTTC. This translates into CASSPQGLETQYF.

The CDR3: CASSSGEGSYTF. The DNA for the CDR3 is TGTGCCAGCAGTTCAGGGGAGGGTAGCTACACCTTC. This chain uses TRBV27 with TRBJ1-2; perhaps TRBD1 as D (6 bases). CDR3 length equals 12 residues. Germline CDR1 and CDR2: MNHEY and SMNVEV (reference sequence). V gave up 4 bases and J gave up 9 bases, with 12 bases separating them.

This chain joins TRBV5-1 and TRBJ2-1; TRBD2 matches at 9 bases. CDR1 is SGHRS, CDR2 YFSETQ, per germline. V lost 4 bases, J lost 4 bases, and 9 bases stayed unmatched. The CDR3 totals 16 residues. CDR3 sequence: CASSLLGGGGYNEQFF. The CDR3 DNA reads as TGCGCCAGCAGCCTCCTTGGCGGGGGGGGATACAATGAGCAGTTCTTC.

The chain employs TRBV24-1 and TRBJ2-3; 8 positions agree with TRBD2. The junction had 7 bases not matched to a gene; V was cut back by 8 bases and J by 4 bases. Germline loops: CDR1 KGHDR, CDR2 SFDVKD. This CDR3 spans 14 amino acids. CDR3 nucleotides: TGTGCCACCAAATCGCGGGGGGTACCAGATACGCAGTATTTT. It translates to CATKSRGVPDTQYF.

V and J are TRBV10-3 and TRBJ2-2; D call uncertain. The V gene's germline CDR1 is ENHRY and CDR2 SYGVKD. The CDR3 consists of 15 residues. V was trimmed by 3 bases and J by 3 bases, leaving 11 bases between them. The CDR3 DNA reads as TGTGCCATCAGTGATCCCTTCCAGGACACCGGGGAGCTGTTTTTT. Translation: CAISDPFQDTGELFF.

The rearrangement links TRBV28 to TRBJ1-1; D unresolved. The CDR3 contains 13 residues. Trimming took off 3 bases at V and 4 bases at J, with 9 bases between the two ends. Germline values: CDR1 MDHEN, CDR2 SYDVKM. The CDR3, as DNA: TGTGCCAGCAGTTTCCGAGAGGGCACTGAAGCTTTCTTT. Amino acids: CASSFREGTEAFF.

The CDR3 is CASSLVGDYKNIQYF. In DNA, the CDR3 is TGTGCCAGCAGCTTAGTAGGGGATTACAAAAACATTCAGTACTTC. The V and J genes are TRBV7-2 and TRBJ2-4, with D possibly matching TRBD1 (5 bases). Germline V gives CDR1 SGHTA, CDR2 FQGNSA. The CDR3 is 15 amino acids. V lost 1 base to trimming and J lost 3 bases, with 10 bases between them.

This rearrangement joins TRBV28 to TRBJ2-2, with D perhaps matching TRBD1 (6 bases). Per germline, CDR1 MDHEN and CDR2 SYDVKM. The CDR3 is made up of 16 amino acids. The V gene lost 1 base and the J gene lost 0 bases, with 9 bases spanning the gap. The CDR3 nucleotides are TGTGCCAGCAGTTTATTAGGGACATCGAACACCGGGGAGCTGTTTTTT. The encoded protein is CASSLLGTSNTGELFF.

This chain's CDR3 is CASSYWPSGRNYEQYF. In DNA, the CDR3 is TGTGCCAGCAGTTACTGGCCTAGCGGGCGAAACTACGAGCAGTACTTC. The chain has TRBV6-5 and TRBJ2-7, with TRBD2 matching over 8 bases. The CDR3 length is 16 residues. The germline CDR1 and CDR2 sequences are MNHEY and SVGAGI. After removal of 1 base from V and 3 bases from J, the junction contained 8 bases not matched to a gene.

CDR3 nucleotide sequence: TGCGCCAGCAGCTACCCCGGGACAAACACTGAAGCTTTCTTT. It is translated as CASSYPGTNTEAFF. This chain links TRBV5-1 with TRBJ1-1; D perhaps matches TRBD1 (6 bases). Per germline, CDR1 SGHRS and CDR2 YFSETQ. V was shortened by 3 bases and J by 2 bases, with 11 bases between the two germline ends. The CDR3 covers 14 residues.

The rearrangement uses TRBV6-2 or TRBV6-3 and TRBJ2-3, with 10 bases fitting TRBD2. The CDR3 has 15 amino acids. In germline, CDR1 is MNHEY, CDR2 SVGEGT. V lost 5 bases to trimming and J lost 1 base; unmatched junction nucleotides: 3. The CDR3 here is CASSTGTSGTDTQYF. Here the CDR3 DNA reads TGTGCCAGCAGTACCGGGACTAGCGGCACAGATACGCAGTATTTT.

DNA for the CDR3: TGTGCCAGCAGCCCGGACAGAAGCACAGATACGCAGTATTTT. Amino acids: CASSPDRSTDTQYF. The chain has TRBV7-2 and TRBJ2-3; weak D call: TRBD1 (6 bases). From germline, CDR1 is SGHTA and CDR2 FQGNSA. The CDR3 length is 14 residues. Trimming cost V 5 bases and J 0 bases, with 9 bases left between them.

The genes are TRBV4-1 and TRBJ1-5; no firm D call. CDR1 and CDR2 from the germline V gene are MGHRA and YSYEKL. This CDR3 spans 15 amino acids. V dropped 1 base and J dropped 0 bases, with 7 bases sitting between them. CDR3: CASSQVSFSNQPQHF. The CDR3 DNA reads as TGCGCCAGCAGCCAAGTTTCGTTTAGCAATCAGCCCCAGCATTTT.

V gene TRBV7-6 combines with J gene TRBJ2-2, with 9 bases identical to TRBD1. CDR3 length: 19 residues. CDR1 is SGHVS, CDR2 FNYEAQ, per germline. V was pared by 1 base and J by 7 bases, with 16 bases of the junction left unmatched. The CDR3 sequence is CASSLVKGAPGQGIGELFF. The CDR3 DNA reads TGTGCCAGCAGCTTAGTCAAGGGTGCGCCGGGACAGGGAATCGGGGAGCTGTTTTTT.